The 9 T cell receptor beta chains reported below all come from one sample, sequenced in a study of blood T cell repertoires in COVID-19. Sequencing was performed with immunoSEQ multiplex PCR; in TCRdb, only in-frame clones are kept and a portion is missing. This table has around 80,000 clones, 82% appearing once. Sequencing was carried out using peripheral blood. Receptors originate from an older man with acute or convalescent COVID-19.

By share, this clone ranks as medium-sized. The gene calls are TRBV5-6 and TRBJ2-3; the match to TRBD2 covers 9 bases. Unmatched junction bases numbered 12, after V lost 4 bases and J lost 0 bases. The V gene's germline CDR1 is SGHDT and CDR2 YYEEEE. CDR3 length: 18 amino acids. The CDR3 DNA sequence: TGTGCCAGCAGCAGAAGTAGCGGGGGCTTCCTCAGCACAGATACGCAGTATTTT. As protein: CASSRSSGGFLSTDTQYF.

This chain links TRBV7-9 with TRBJ2-1; perhaps TRBD1 as D (6 bases). This CDR3 is built from 16 residues. V was shortened by 5 bases and J by 0 bases, with 14 bases between the two germline ends. From germline, CDR1 is SEHNR and CDR2 FQNEAQ (reference sequence). The CDR3 loop reads CASSAGKGVSYNEQFF. The CDR3 region has the DNA TGTGCCAGCAGCGCAGGGAAGGGGGTCTCCTACAATGAGCAGTTCTTC.

The chain combines TRBV7-2 with TRBJ1-5, with a tentative D call TRBD1 (6 bases). V was clipped by 5 bases and J by 3 bases, with 8 bases between them. CDR1 SGHTA and CDR2 FQGNSA come from the germline V gene. This CDR3 comprises 13 residues. The CDR3 sequence: CASSRQANQPQHF. CDR3 bases: TGTGCCAGCAGCCGACAGGCCAATCAGCCCCAGCATTTT.

The chain carries TRBV9 and TRBJ1-1; tentative D call: TRBD1 (5 bases). Germline values: CDR1 SGDLS, CDR2 YYNGEE. With 2 bases removed from V and 3 bases from J, the gap between germline ends came to 11 bases. This CDR3 has 14 amino acids. The CDR3: CASSVREGHTEAFF. Written as DNA, the CDR3 is TGTGCCAGCAGCGTTAGGGAGGGGCACACTGAAGCTTTCTTT.

The V gene is TRBV7-3, the J gene TRBJ2-7; weak D call: TRBD1 (5 bases). V lost 3 bases and J lost 2, with 14 bases in between. Germline CDR1 SGHTA, CDR2 FQGTGA. There are 15 residues in the CDR3. CDR3 nucleotide sequence: TGTGCCAGCAGCTTTAACTGGGGCCGGGCCTACGAGCAGTACTTC. It encodes CASSFNWGRAYEQYF. The full variable domain, its missing parts supplied by reference TRBV7-3 and TRBJ2-7, is GAGVSQTPSNKVTEKGKYVELRCDPISGHTALYWYRQSLGQGPEFLIYFQGTGAADDSGLPNDRFFAVRPEGSVSTLKIQRTERGDSAVYLCASSFNWGRAYEQYFGPGTRLTVT.

The chain uses TRBV9 and TRBJ1-3; the match to TRBD1 covers 11 bases. The J segment lost 4 bases and the V segment lost 0 bases, leaving 6 bases of the junction unmatched. Germline V gene lookup returns CDR1 SGDLS and CDR2 YYNGEE. The CDR3 has 17 residues. CDR3 loop: CASSVGPGTGGGNTIYF. The CDR3 DNA follows: TGTGCCAGCAGCGTAGGTCCCGGGACAGGGGGAGGAAACACCATATATTTT.

The rearrangement uses TRBV7-2 and TRBJ2-7; D may be TRBD1 (6 bases). Per germline, CDR1 SGHTA and CDR2 FQGNSA. The CDR3 is 14 residues long. V was cut by 5 bases and J by 4 bases, with 15 bases left in between. The CDR3 DNA is TGTGCCAGCAGCCTCCCTGGACAGCGATACGAGCAGTACTTC. This gives the protein CASSLPGQRYEQYF. The whole variable domain, remainder taken from reference TRBV7-2 and TRBJ2-7, is GAGVSQSPSNKVTEKGKDVELRCDPISGHTALYWYRQSLGQGLEFLIYFQGNSAPDKSGLPSDRFSAERTGGSVSTLTIQRTQQEDSAVYLCASSLPGQRYEQYFGPGTRLTVT.

This sequence joins TRBV30 and TRBJ1-4, with a tentative D call TRBD1 (6 bases). Germline V gives CDR1 GTSNPN, CDR2 SVGIG (reference sequence). This CDR3 spans 14 amino acids. Trimming pared 3 bases from V and 8 bases from J, leaving 16 bases between. The CDR3 loop reads CAWSLQGTREKLFF. CDR3 sequence (DNA): TGTGCCTGGAGCCTACAGGGAACAAGGGAAAAACTGTTTTTT.

The rearrangement joins TRBV19 to TRBJ2-7; tentative D call: TRBD2 (5 bases). Germline loops: CDR1 LNHDA, CDR2 SQIVND (reference sequence). The CDR3 extends over 15 amino acids. Trimming took off 9 bases at V and 2 bases at J, with 20 bases between the two ends. The CDR3, as DNA: TGTGCCAGCAAGCTGACGGCAGGAGGAACCTACGAGCAGTACTTC. Residues: CASKLTAGGTYEQYF.